A selection of T cell receptor beta chains follows, all from one sample in a study of cytomegalovirus exposure and HLA in healthy donors. Here immunoSEQ multiplex PCR was the method, and the copy in TCRdb shows in-frame clones only, minus some. The table lists 65,000 to 90,000 clones, about 74% of them singletons. Sequencing used PBMCs. The receptor set was obtained from a man in his forties in good health and CMV-seronegative. Both conserved end residues are part of each CDR3. D genes are given only for firm matches. Where a row states a size, it is once, few, many or the class of an expanded clone; other rows omit it.

V	size	J	D	DNA	CDR3
TRBV5-6	few	TRBJ1-5	TRBD1	TGTGCCAGCAGCTTGGGAACGACAGGGCAACGGGAGCCCCAGCATTTT	CASSLGTTGQREPQHF
TRBV6-1	once	TRBJ2-1	TRBD1	TGTGCCAGCAGTGGGGGACAGGGAGATGAGGCCAGCCACAATGAGCAGTTCTTC	CASSGGQGDEASHNEQFF
TRBV7-2	-	TRBJ2-7	-	TGTGCCAGCAGCTTAGGAGGGGGTGGCGAGCAGTACTTC	CASSLGGGGEQYF
TRBV19	-	TRBJ1-5	-	TGTGCCAGTACGCCGGCGGGGGAGAGCAATCAGCCCCAGCATTTT	CASTPAGESNQPQHF
TRBV18	-	TRBJ1-4	-	TGTGCCAGCTCACGGCTCGGGGAGAAGATAGAAAAACTGTTTTTT	CASSRLGEKIEKLFF
TRBV6-9	-	TRBJ2-3	TRBD1	TGTGCCAGCACCCTTAATGGGGGACAGGGACAAGATACGCAGTATTTT	CASTLNGGQGQDTQYF
TRBV6-4	-	TRBJ1-5	-	TGTGCCAGCAGTGACGAGGGAGTGGGCAATCAGCCCCAGCATTTT	CASSDEGVGNQPQHF
TRBV7-6	-	TRBJ2-5	-	TGTGCCAGCAGTCCCAGTGGGGCAGAGACCCAGTACTTC	CASSPSGAETQYF
TRBV4-2	-	TRBJ2-5	-	TGTGCCAGCAGCCAAGGGCTAGCACGGCACTTC	CASSQGLARHF
TRBV5-6	-	TRBJ2-1	TRBD2	TGTGCCAGCAGCCTTTCAGCGGGGGCCACCTACAATGAGCAGTTCTTC	CASSLSAGATYNEQFF
TRBV4-3	-	TRBJ2-1	-	TGCGCCAGCAGCCAAGATCCGAGTAGCCATGAGCAGTTCTTC	CASSQDPSSHEQFF
TRBV7-6	-	TRBJ1-4	-	TGTGCCAGCAGCTTAGTCCCGGCCGACCTACTAGCAACTAATGAAAAACTGTTTTTT	CASSLVPADLLATNEKLFF
TRBV13	-	TRBJ2-5	TRBD2	TGTGCCAGCAGCTTAAGGTGGACTAGCGGACAAGAGACCCAGTACTTC	CASSLRWTSGQETQYF
TRBV7-3	-	TRBJ2-5	TRBD2	TGTGCCAGCAGTCAAATAGGCGGGGGAGAGACCCAGTACTTC	CASSQIGGGETQYF
TRBV10-3	-	TRBJ1-6	-	TGTGCCATCAGTGAGGGGGTTCCGGGGAATTCACCCCTCCACTTT	CAISEGVPGNSPLHF
TRBV19	-	TRBJ1-2	TRBD1	TGTGCCAGTAGTATAGTGGAGGGGGCTGACTATGGCTACACCTTC	CASSIVEGADYGYTF
TRBV28	-	TRBJ1-2	TRBD1	TGTGCCAGCAGTACACAGGGGTCCTATGGCTACACCTTC	CASSTQGSYGYTF
TRBV6-5	-	TRBJ2-6	-	TGTGCCAGCGGGCTCTCTGGGGCCAACGTCCTGACTTTC	CASGLSGANVLTF
TRBV7-6	-	TRBJ1-1	-	TGTGCCAGCAGCTCAGGGTTGAACACTGAAGCTTTCTTT	CASSSGLNTEAFF
TRBV4-1	-	TRBJ2-3	TRBD2	TGCGCCAGCAGCCAAGAAGGAGCGGGACCCACAGATACGCAGTATTTT	CASSQEGAGPTDTQYF
TRBV27	-	TRBJ1-5	-	TGTGCCAGCGCACATAGAGGGACAAATCAGCCCCAGCATTTT	CASAHRGTNQPQHF
TRBV7-6	-	TRBJ2-5	TRBD2	TGTGCCAGCAGCCCCAGCCGCGGGGGGAGAGAGACCCAGTACTTC	CASSPSRGGRETQYF
TRBV27	-	TRBJ1-2	-	TGTGCCAGCAGTTTAAACCTAAACTATGGCTACACCTTC	CASSLNLNYGYTF
TRBV7-9	once	TRBJ1-1	-	TGTGCCAGCAGCTTGGGCCCCAACACGAACACTGAAGCTTTCTTT	CASSLGPNTNTEAFF
TRBV5-4	once	TRBJ2-7	-	TGTGCCAGCAGCTTGGCCAGGAACAGGGACTACGAGCAGTACTTC	CASSLARNRDYEQYF
TRBV19	-	TRBJ2-7	TRBD1	TGTGCCAGCCAACGGGACAGGGGTAAGCAGTACTTC	CASQRDRGKQYF
TRBV11-1	-	TRBJ2-7	-	TGTGCCAGCAGCCCGGGGTCATTCTCCTACGACGAGCAGTACTTC	CASSPGSFSYDEQYF
TRBV6-1	-	TRBJ1-6	-	TGTGCCAGCAGTGAAAAGCGACAGTATAATTCACCCCTCCACTTT	CASSEKRQYNSPLHF
TRBV6-5	-	TRBJ2-1	TRBD2	TGTGCCAGCAGTTACCAGGCGGGGGGGCTCAATGAGCAGTTCTTC	CASSYQAGGLNEQFF
TRBV13	-	TRBJ2-3	TRBD1	TGTGCCAGCAGCTTAGGTCACAGGGGTTCGGATACGCAGTATTTT	CASSLGHRGSDTQYF
TRBV25-1	-	TRBJ2-7	TRBD1	TGTGCCAGCAGTGACGCCGCGGACAGGGGCTACGAGCAGTACTTC	CASSDAADRGYEQYF
TRBV6-1	-	TRBJ2-1	TRBD2	TGTGCCAGCAGTGACGGACTAGCCTGGGCGAATGAGCAGTTCTTC	CASSDGLAWANEQFF
TRBV2	-	TRBJ1-6	-	TGTGCCAGCAAAGAGTGGCCGGGACACTCTTATAATTCACCCCTCCACTTT	CASKEWPGHSYNSPLHF
TRBV29-1	-	TRBJ1-2	-	TGCAGCGTTGAAGGGGGCAGGGGTTATGGCTACACCTTC	CSVEGGRGYGYTF
TRBV9	-	TRBJ2-2	TRBD1	TGTGCCAGCAGCCCAAGATCAGACAGGGCTAACACCGGGGAGCTGTTTTTT	CASSPRSDRANTGELFF
TRBV4-1	-	TRBJ2-5	TRBD1	TGCGCCAGCAGCCAAGTCGACAGGGGGCGGGAGACCCAGTACTTC	CASSQVDRGRETQYF
TRBV5-4	-	TRBJ1-2	TRBD1	TGTGCCAGCAGCTTTAGGTCAGGGGGCTATGAAAACTATGGCTACACCTTC	CASSFRSGGYENYGYTF
TRBV19	-	TRBJ1-1	TRBD1	TGTGCCAGTAGGACAGGGAGGAACACTGAAGCTTTCTTT	CASRTGRNTEAFF
TRBV5-4	-	TRBJ1-6	TRBD1	TGTGCCAGCAGCCCGGGGACAGGGACGAGTCCACCCCTCCACTTT	CASSPGTGTSPPLHF
TRBV19	-	TRBJ1-6	-	TGTGCCAGTAGTATAAGGGGTCGCAATTCACCCCTCCACTTT	CASSIRGRNSPLHF
TRBV6-6	-	TRBJ2-1	TRBD2	TGTGCCAGCAGTTGGACTAGCGGCCGCAATGAGCAGTTCTTC	CASSWTSGRNEQFF
TRBV9	-	TRBJ2-1	TRBD1	TGTGCCAGCAGCGCCACCGGGACAGGGTGGGCTGAGCAGTTCTTC	CASSATGTGWAEQFF
TRBV6-5	-	TRBJ1-5	-	TGTGCCAGCAGTTCCGGAGGGCAGGGCAATCAGCCCCAGCATTTT	CASSSGGQGNQPQHF
TRBV11-2	-	TRBJ2-4	TRBD1	TGTGCCAGCAGCTTAGGGGTAACAGGGGCAGGGGTCAAAAACATTCAGTACTTC	CASSLGVTGAGVKNIQYF
TRBV28	-	TRBJ2-7	-	TGTGCCAGCACCGGGCCGGGACTTCAAAGAGGTCCCTACGAGCAGTACTTC	CASTGPGLQRGPYEQYF
TRBV6-1	-	TRBJ2-5	TRBD2	TGTGCCAGCAGTGAAGCGCTAGTAGCGGGGGGGCGAGAGACCCAGTACTTC	CASSEALVAGGRETQYF
TRBV6-6	-	TRBJ2-2	-	TGTGCCAGCAGTTACCCCGTCTTTCGAGACGGGGAGCTGTTTTTT	CASSYPVFRDGELFF
TRBV6-1	-	TRBJ1-2	TRBD1	TGTGCCAGCCTGACAGGGAGGAACACGAGCGGGTACACCTTC	CASLTGRNTSGYTF
TRBV6-4	few	TRBJ2-2	TRBD2	TGTGCCAGCAGGGGACTTGCGGGGGGGGTCGGGGAGCTGTTTTTT	CASRGLAGGVGELFF
TRBV11-2	-	TRBJ2-2	-	TGTGCCAGCAGGCTCTGGGGGCGGAACACCGGGGAGCTGTTTTTT	CASRLWGRNTGELFF
TRBV15	-	TRBJ1-5	TRBD1	TGTGCCACCAGCAGAGATTCGACAGGGGATTTGCAGCCCCAGCATTTT	CATSRDSTGDLQPQHF
TRBV4-1	-	TRBJ2-7	TRBD2	TGCGCCAGCAGCCCGCGGGGGGGCCTTCGGAACGAGCAGTACTTC	CASSPRGGLRNEQYF
TRBV2	few	TRBJ1-2	-	TGTGCCAGCAGGTATAACTATGGCTACACCTTC	CASRYNYGYTF
TRBV5-1	few	TRBJ2-7	-	TGCGCCAGCAGCTTGGTCGGTCAGGGATCCTACGAGCAGTACTTC	CASSLVGQGSYEQYF
TRBV4-1	-	TRBJ1-4	-	TGCGCCAGCAGCCAAGAAACCGAGCCTAATGAAAAACTGTTTTTT	CASSQETEPNEKLFF
TRBV6-1	-	TRBJ2-7	TRBD1	TGTGCCACCCGGGACAGGGCCCACGAGCAGTACTTC	CATRDRAHEQYF
TRBV21-1	few	TRBJ2-7	-	TGTGCCAGCAGCAAAGTGCACGGCAGGGGAGATGAGTACTTC	CASSKVHGRGDEYF
TRBV7-3	-	TRBJ2-5	TRBD2	TGTGCCAGCAACATCCTAGCGGGTGAAGAGACCCAGTACTTC	CASNILAGEETQYF
TRBV9	-	TRBJ1-1	-	TGTGCCAGCAGCGCTTGGGGAGAGACTGAAGCTTTCTTT	CASSAWGETEAFF